Each of the 3 T cell receptor beta chains below was sequenced from the same sample in a study of T cell responses to AZD1222 COVID-19 vaccine. The table came from immunoSEQ multiplex PCR; TCRdb's copy has only in-frame clones and leaves some out. Seen here are 90,000 to 130,000 clones, 81% observed once, and the top ten hold roughly 4.5%. The specimen comprised peripheral blood, sampled on day 0 of AZD1222 vaccination. The origin of the receptors is an adult in good health.

The chain couples TRBV7-3 to TRBJ2-5; a weak D match, TRBD2 (5 bases). CDR3 length: 15 amino acids. Between the trimmed V and J ends, which lost 5 bases and 4 bases, there was a span of 17 bases. Germline CDR1 SGHTA, CDR2 FQGTGA. CDR3 nucleotides: TGTGCCAGCAGCCCCGGGCGGGTAGTTGGAGAGACCCAGTACTTC. Translated, it gives CASSPGRVVGETQYF.

V is TRBV28 and J is TRBJ1-1, with 10 bases that match TRBD1. V gave up 5 bases and J gave up 6 bases; unmatched junction bases: 6. Germline CDR1 reads MDHEN; CDR2 reads SYDVKM. CDR3 length: 14 amino acids. In nucleotides, the CDR3 is TGTGCCAGCAGTAGACAGGGGGCGAAGCCTGAAGCTTTCTTT. Translating it yields CASSRQGAKPEAFF. The full variable domain, in which reference TRBV28 and TRBJ1-1 provide the parts outside the CDR3, is DVKVTQSSRYLVKRTGEKVFLECVQDMDHENMFWYRQDPGLGLRLIYFSYDVKMKEKGDIPEGYSVSREKKERFSLILESASTNQTSMYLCASSRQGAKPEAFFGQGTRLTVV.

The rearrangement joins TRBV19 to TRBJ2-2; the D gene could be TRBD1 or TRBD2 (5 bases each). The CDR3 length is 15 residues. Germline CDR1 is LNHDA and CDR2 is SQIVND (reference sequence). Trimming took off 6 bases at V and 1 base at J, with 12 bases between the two ends. CDR3 region: CASRGRPQNTGELFF. Here the CDR3 DNA reads TGTGCCAGTAGGGGACGTCCGCAGAACACCGGGGAGCTGTTTTTT.